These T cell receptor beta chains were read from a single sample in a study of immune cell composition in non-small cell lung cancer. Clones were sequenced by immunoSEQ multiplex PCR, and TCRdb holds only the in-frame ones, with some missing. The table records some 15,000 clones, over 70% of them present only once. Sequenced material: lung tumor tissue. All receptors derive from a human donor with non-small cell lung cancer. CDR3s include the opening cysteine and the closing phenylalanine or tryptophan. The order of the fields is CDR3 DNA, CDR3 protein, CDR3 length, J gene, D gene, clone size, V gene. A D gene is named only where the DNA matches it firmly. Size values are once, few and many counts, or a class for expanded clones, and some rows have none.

DNA: TGCGCCAGCAGCTTGGGGCGAACGGTAGACACCGGGGAGCTGTTTTTT; CDR3: CASSLGRTVDTGELFF; length: 16; J: TRBJ2-2; D: .; size: .; V: TRBV5-1
DNA: TGTGCCAGCAGCGCCACAGGGGGCGGCGAGCAGTACTTC; CDR3: CASSATGGGEQYF; length: 13; J: TRBJ2-7; D: TRBD1; size: .; V: TRBV7-9
DNA: TGTGCCAGCAGCACCCGACTAGCGGGAGTAGGAGATACGCAGTATTTT; CDR3: CASSTRLAGVGDTQYF; length: 16; J: TRBJ2-3; D: TRBD2; size: .; V: TRBV7-2
DNA: TGTGCCAGCAGTGAATTGCGGGGGGGCCGTAACAATGAGCAGTTCTTC; CDR3: CASSELRGGRNNEQFF; length: 16; J: TRBJ2-1; D: TRBD2; size: .; V: TRBV6-1
DNA: TGTGCCAGCAGCCCTAGGCCGAGGGAGACCCAGTACTTC; CDR3: CASSPRPRETQYF; length: 13; J: TRBJ2-5; D: .; size: .; V: TRBV9
DNA: TGTGCCAGCAGGTTCCAACAGAACTACGAGCAGTACTTC; CDR3: CASRFQQNYEQYF; length: 13; J: TRBJ2-7; D: .; size: .; V: TRBV28
DNA: TGCGCCAGCAGCTTGGCCTCAGAGCTCTACAATGAGCAGTTCTTC; CDR3: CASSLASELYNEQFF; length: 15; J: TRBJ2-1; D: .; size: few; V: TRBV5-1
DNA: TGCGCCAGCAGTGAAATTAGGAGACAGGGAAGCTCTGGGGCCAACGTCCTGACTTTC; CDR3: CASSEIRRQGSSGANVLTF; length: 19; J: TRBJ2-6; D: TRBD1; size: .; V: TRBV10-1
DNA: TGTGCCAGCAGTCGGGGGACTAGCGAGGCCTACAATGAGCAGTTCTTC; CDR3: CASSRGTSEAYNEQFF; length: 16; J: TRBJ2-1; D: TRBD2; size: .; V: TRBV27
DNA: TGTGCCTCAGACCGCGGGAGCGGGGCCAAAAACATTCAGTACTTC; CDR3: CASDRGSGAKNIQYF; length: 15; J: TRBJ2-4; D: TRBD2; size: .; V: TRBV2
DNA: TGTGCCAGCAGGACCTTAGCAGGAGTCTCCTACAATGAGCAGTTCTTC; CDR3: CASRTLAGVSYNEQFF; length: 16; J: TRBJ2-1; D: .; size: .; V: TRBV28
DNA: TGTGCCAGCTCACTTGCGGGAGAAGGTGGAGAGCAGTACTTC; CDR3: CASSLAGEGGEQYF; length: 14; J: TRBJ2-7; D: TRBD2; size: .; V: TRBV18
DNA: TGTGCCAGCAGCTTTTGGCGGGGGGAGTCCTACGAGCAGTACTTC; CDR3: CASSFWRGESYEQYF; length: 15; J: TRBJ2-7; D: TRBD2; size: .; V: TRBV5-6
DNA: TGTGCCAGCAGCCCTACGACAGGGGGCAATGAAAAACTGTTTTTT; CDR3: CASSPTTGGNEKLFF; length: 15; J: TRBJ1-4; D: TRBD1; size: few; V: TRBV5-6
DNA: TGTGCCAGCAGTCCCCGGACAGGGAGAGAAACTGAAGCTTTCTTT; CDR3: CASSPRTGRETEAFF; length: 15; J: TRBJ1-1; D: TRBD1; size: .; V: TRBV6-1
DNA: TGTGCCAGCAGCTTACACCCCGGGACTAGTCAGAATGAGCAGTTCTTC; CDR3: CASSLHPGTSQNEQFF; length: 16; J: TRBJ2-1; D: TRBD2; size: .; V: TRBV7-3
DNA: TGTGCCAGCAGTGATCCTACCGGGGCCAAAAAGAACACTGAAGCTTTCTTT; CDR3: CASSDPTGAKKNTEAFF; length: 17; J: TRBJ1-1; D: .; size: few; V: TRBV2
DNA: TGTGCCAGCAGCGCAACGGCGGGATTATACAATGAGCAGTTCTTC; CDR3: CASSATAGLYNEQFF; length: 15; J: TRBJ2-1; D: .; size: .; V: TRBV7-9
DNA: TGCGCCAGCAGCTTGGAATCGGCCCCCTCGGATACGCAGTATTTT; CDR3: CASSLESAPSDTQYF; length: 15; J: TRBJ2-3; D: .; size: .; V: TRBV5-1
DNA: TGTGCCAGCGGGTCCCCGGTTGCTGGGGCCAACGTCCTGACTTTC; CDR3: CASGSPVAGANVLTF; length: 15; J: TRBJ2-6; D: .; size: few; V: TRBV6-6
DNA: TGTGCCAGCAGGCGGACTAGCGGCAATGAGCAGTTCTTC; CDR3: CASRRTSGNEQFF; length: 13; J: TRBJ2-1; D: TRBD2; size: .; V: TRBV28
DNA: TGCGCCAGCAAACTGACGAACACCGGGGAGCTGTTTTTT; CDR3: CASKLTNTGELFF; length: 13; J: TRBJ2-2; D: .; size: .; V: TRBV5-1
DNA: TGTGCCAGCAGTCCGACAGGTACAGATACGCAGTATTTT; CDR3: CASSPTGTDTQYF; length: 13; J: TRBJ2-3; D: .; size: .; V: TRBV2
DNA: TGTGCCAGCAAGGAACTAGCGGGATGGGGTGAGCAGTTCTTC; CDR3: CASKELAGWGEQFF; length: 14; J: TRBJ2-1; D: TRBD2; size: .; V: TRBV27
DNA: TGCGCCAGCAGCCCGGACGTGGGAAACACCATATATTTT; CDR3: CASSPDVGNTIYF; length: 13; J: TRBJ1-3; D: .; size: .; V: TRBV4-1
DNA: TGTGCCAGCAGTTTCGGACAGGGGAACACTGAAGCTTTCTTT; CDR3: CASSFGQGNTEAFF; length: 14; J: TRBJ1-1; D: TRBD1; size: .; V: TRBV28
DNA: TGTGCCACCAGCGGTGGGGGCGGGACCGGGGAGCTGTTTTTT; CDR3: CATSGGGGTGELFF; length: 14; J: TRBJ2-2; D: .; size: .; V: TRBV15
DNA: TGTGCCAGTAGTATGGGTAGCCATGGCTACACCTTC; CDR3: CASSMGSHGYTF; length: 12; J: TRBJ1-2; D: .; size: .; V: TRBV19
DNA: TGTGCCAGCAGCTTGGGTTTACGGGAGCAGTACTTC; CDR3: CASSLGLREQYF; length: 12; J: TRBJ2-7; D: .; size: .; V: TRBV7-9
DNA: TGTGCCAGCAGCCAGGGGCGGTCGAACAATGAGCAGTTCTTC; CDR3: CASSQGRSNNEQFF; length: 14; J: TRBJ2-1; D: .; size: once; V: TRBV4-2